A selection of T cell receptor beta chains follows, all from one sample in a study of blood T cell repertoires in COVID-19. Some clones are missing from TCRdb's copy, which holds only in-frame ones; the method was immunoSEQ multiplex PCR. Of roughly 500,000 clones detected, 89% appear once; the ten largest clones hold 0.9%. Sequencing input: peripheral blood. These receptors were taken from a man younger than 35 with COVID-19, enrolled during active disease. Both conserved end residues are part of each CDR3. Fields, in order: D gene, CDR3 length, V gene, J gene, clone size, CDR3 protein, CDR3 DNA. A D gene is named only where the DNA matches it firmly. A clone size is listed for some rows: how often the clone was seen (once, few, many), or a class if it is expanded.

d_call: TRBD1
cdr3_length: 13
v_call: TRBV30
j_call: TRBJ2-5
clone_size: NA
cdr3_aa: CAWSGTGFETQYF
cdr3_nt: TGTGCCTGGAGTGGGACAGGGTTTGAGACCCAGTACTTC

d_call: NA
cdr3_length: 12
v_call: TRBV7-9
j_call: TRBJ2-3
clone_size: NA
cdr3_aa: CASSPAMDTQYF
cdr3_nt: TGTGCCAGCAGCCCAGCGATGGATACGCAGTATTTT

d_call: NA
cdr3_length: 15
v_call: TRBV5-5
j_call: TRBJ2-2
clone_size: NA
cdr3_aa: CASSLSTSLPGELFF
cdr3_nt: TGTGCCAGCAGCTTATCGACTAGTCTTCCCGGGGAGCTGTTTTTT

d_call: TRBD1
cdr3_length: 12
v_call: TRBV18
j_call: TRBJ1-1
clone_size: NA
cdr3_aa: CASSPDRAEAFF
cdr3_nt: TGTGCCAGCTCCCCCGACAGGGCGGAAGCTTTCTTT

d_call: NA
cdr3_length: 15
v_call: TRBV5-6
j_call: TRBJ1-3
clone_size: NA
cdr3_aa: CARPVRTSSGNTIYF
cdr3_nt: TGTGCCCGCCCAGTGAGGACAAGCTCTGGAAACACCATATATTTT

d_call: NA
cdr3_length: 16
v_call: TRBV12-5
j_call: TRBJ1-1
clone_size: NA
cdr3_aa: CASGSPGEGGNTEAFF
cdr3_nt: TGTGCTAGTGGTTCCCCAGGCGAAGGTGGGAACACTGAAGCTTTCTTT

d_call: TRBD2
cdr3_length: 16
v_call: TRBV28
j_call: TRBJ2-7
clone_size: NA
cdr3_aa: CASSLGLAGVSYEQYF
cdr3_nt: TGTGCCAGCAGTCTGGGACTAGCAGGGGTTTCCTACGAGCAGTACTTC

d_call: TRBD1
cdr3_length: 15
v_call: TRBV5-5
j_call: TRBJ2-7
clone_size: NA
cdr3_aa: CASSLSGTGQDEQYF
cdr3_nt: TGTGCCAGCAGCTTAAGCGGGACAGGGCAAGACGAGCAGTACTTC

d_call: NA
cdr3_length: 14
v_call: TRBV19
j_call: TRBJ2-2
clone_size: NA
cdr3_aa: CASRLGALTGELFF
cdr3_nt: TGTGCCAGTAGATTAGGGGCCCTCACCGGGGAGCTGTTTTTT

d_call: TRBD1
cdr3_length: 15
v_call: TRBV6-5
j_call: TRBJ2-3
clone_size: NA
cdr3_aa: CASSSAGTGTDTQYF
cdr3_nt: TGTGCCAGCAGTTCCGCCGGGACAGGGACAGATACGCAGTATTTT

d_call: NA
cdr3_length: 15
v_call: TRBV2
j_call: TRBJ1-2
clone_size: NA
cdr3_aa: CASSDVYLMNMGYTF
cdr3_nt: TGTGCCAGCAGTGACGTGTACCTCATGAACATGGGCTACACCTTC

d_call: NA
cdr3_length: 16
v_call: TRBV3-1/TRBV3-2
j_call: TRBJ2-2
clone_size: NA
cdr3_aa: CASSRGQGRNTGELFF
cdr3_nt: TGTGCCAGCAGCCGGGGTCAGGGCAGGAACACCGGGGAGCTGTTTTTT

d_call: NA
cdr3_length: 15
v_call: TRBV2
j_call: TRBJ2-1
clone_size: NA
cdr3_aa: CASRDSTGLVNEQFF
cdr3_nt: TGTGCCAGCAGGGACTCGACGGGGTTGGTCAATGAGCAGTTCTTC

d_call: TRBD1
cdr3_length: 14
v_call: TRBV14
j_call: TRBJ2-7
clone_size: NA
cdr3_aa: CASSQGTGSYEQYF
cdr3_nt: TGTGCCAGCAGCCAAGGGACAGGGAGTTACGAGCAGTACTTC

d_call: TRBD1
cdr3_length: 15
v_call: TRBV7-2
j_call: TRBJ1-4
clone_size: NA
cdr3_aa: CASSFTGTGLEKLFF
cdr3_nt: TGTGCCAGCAGCTTTACCGGGACAGGGCTTGAAAAACTGTTTTTT

d_call: TRBD1
cdr3_length: 13
v_call: TRBV6-1
j_call: TRBJ1-5
clone_size: once
cdr3_aa: CASSELTGQPQHF
cdr3_nt: TGTGCCAGCAGTGAACTGACAGGGCAGCCCCAGCATTTT

d_call: TRBD1
cdr3_length: 16
v_call: TRBV10-2
j_call: TRBJ1-1
clone_size: NA
cdr3_aa: CASSEYRGLVNTEAFF
cdr3_nt: TGCGCCAGCAGTGAGTACAGGGGGCTGGTGAACACTGAAGCTTTCTTT

d_call: TRBD2
cdr3_length: 17
v_call: TRBV5-1
j_call: TRBJ2-1
clone_size: NA
cdr3_aa: CASSLGLADSSYNEQFF
cdr3_nt: TGCGCCAGCAGCCTAGGACTAGCGGATAGCTCCTACAATGAGCAGTTCTTC

d_call: NA
cdr3_length: 15
v_call: TRBV27
j_call: TRBJ1-6
clone_size: NA
cdr3_aa: CASSLDNGYNSPLHF
cdr3_nt: TGTGCCAGCAGCCTGGACAACGGCTATAATTCACCCCTCCACTTT

d_call: NA
cdr3_length: 15
v_call: TRBV4-1
j_call: TRBJ1-3
clone_size: few
cdr3_aa: CASSQPTSTPGTIYF
cdr3_nt: TGCGCCAGCAGCCAACCCACCTCCACGCCGGGCACCATATATTTT

d_call: NA
cdr3_length: 12
v_call: TRBV30
j_call: TRBJ2-1
clone_size: NA
cdr3_aa: CAGLKSVFEQFF
cdr3_nt: TGTGCCGGCCTGAAATCTGTCTTTGAGCAGTTCTTC

d_call: NA
cdr3_length: 14
v_call: TRBV4-2
j_call: TRBJ2-5
clone_size: once
cdr3_aa: CASSQVPGKETQYF
cdr3_nt: TGTGCCAGCAGCCAAGTTCCAGGGAAAGAGACCCAGTACTTC

d_call: NA
cdr3_length: 12
v_call: TRBV6-6
j_call: TRBJ2-7
clone_size: NA
cdr3_aa: CASSSIPSEQYF
cdr3_nt: TGTGCCAGCAGTTCCATCCCTAGCGAGCAGTACTTC

d_call: TRBD1
cdr3_length: 12
v_call: TRBV12-3/TRBV12-4
j_call: TRBJ1-4
clone_size: NA
cdr3_aa: CASSGQGEKLFF
cdr3_nt: TGTGCCAGCTCCGGACAGGGCGAAAAACTGTTTTTT

d_call: TRBD1
cdr3_length: 17
v_call: TRBV19
j_call: TRBJ2-3
clone_size: NA
cdr3_aa: CASRNIGQGLYTDTQYF
cdr3_nt: TGTGCCAGTAGGAACATTGGACAGGGCCTTTACACAGATACGCAGTATTTT

d_call: TRBD2
cdr3_length: 15
v_call: TRBV5-4
j_call: TRBJ2-3
clone_size: NA
cdr3_aa: CASSLVGGRSDTQYF
cdr3_nt: TGTGCCAGCAGCTTGGTCGGGGGGAGGTCAGATACGCAGTATTTT

d_call: TRBD1
cdr3_length: 17
v_call: TRBV3-1/TRBV3-2
j_call: TRBJ2-2
clone_size: NA
cdr3_aa: CASSRISTGANTGELFF
cdr3_nt: TGTGCCAGCAGCCGCATCTCGACAGGGGCTAACACCGGGGAGCTGTTTTTT

d_call: NA
cdr3_length: 13
v_call: TRBV12-3/TRBV12-4
j_call: TRBJ2-2
clone_size: NA
cdr3_aa: CASSLGRTGELFF
cdr3_nt: TGTGCCAGCAGTTTAGGTCGGACCGGGGAGCTGTTTTTT

d_call: NA
cdr3_length: 16
v_call: TRBV19
j_call: TRBJ2-2
clone_size: NA
cdr3_aa: CASSTTRRRDTGELFF
cdr3_nt: TGTGCCAGTAGTACGACTAGGCGAAGGGACACCGGGGAGCTGTTTTTT

d_call: NA
cdr3_length: 14
v_call: TRBV19
j_call: TRBJ2-3
clone_size: once
cdr3_aa: CASSTPRATDTQYF
cdr3_nt: TGTGCCAGTAGTACGCCCAGGGCCACAGATACGCAGTATTTT

d_call: NA
cdr3_length: 13
v_call: TRBV5-6
j_call: TRBJ1-2
clone_size: NA
cdr3_aa: CASSLTGIYGYTF
cdr3_nt: TGTGCCAGCAGCCTCACAGGGATCTATGGCTACACCTTC

d_call: TRBD2
cdr3_length: 16
v_call: TRBV2
j_call: TRBJ2-1
clone_size: NA
cdr3_aa: CASTGGRTSDYNEQFF
cdr3_nt: TGTGCCAGCACGGGGGGCCGGACTAGCGACTACAATGAGCAGTTCTTC

d_call: NA
cdr3_length: 14
v_call: TRBV30
j_call: TRBJ2-7
clone_size: NA
cdr3_aa: CAWRSGQGGDEQYF
cdr3_nt: TGTGCCTGGAGATCAGGGCAGGGCGGAGACGAGCAGTACTTC

d_call: TRBD2
cdr3_length: 14
v_call: TRBV6-6
j_call: TRBJ2-5
clone_size: NA
cdr3_aa: CASSRLAGEETQYF
cdr3_nt: TGTGCCAGCAGCAGACTAGCGGGAGAAGAGACCCAGTACTTC

d_call: NA
cdr3_length: 16
v_call: TRBV15
j_call: TRBJ2-5
clone_size: once
cdr3_aa: CATSRDPGSPQETQYF
cdr3_nt: TGTGCCACCAGCAGAGACCCGGGGTCCCCCCAAGAGACCCAGTACTTC

d_call: TRBD2
cdr3_length: 18
v_call: TRBV29-1
j_call: TRBJ2-1
clone_size: NA
cdr3_aa: CSVDGGGSSGSSYNEQFF
cdr3_nt: TGCAGCGTTGATGGGGGGGGATCTAGCGGCAGCTCCTACAATGAGCAGTTCTTC

d_call: TRBD1
cdr3_length: 15
v_call: TRBV19
j_call: TRBJ2-2
clone_size: NA
cdr3_aa: CASSISGQGAGELFF
cdr3_nt: TGTGCCAGTAGTATAAGCGGACAGGGGGCCGGGGAGCTGTTTTTT

d_call: TRBD2
cdr3_length: 16
v_call: TRBV9
j_call: TRBJ2-2
clone_size: once
cdr3_aa: CASNNRDYGNTGELFF
cdr3_nt: TGTGCCAGCAACAACCGGGACTATGGGAACACCGGGGAGCTGTTTTTT

d_call: TRBD2
cdr3_length: 15
v_call: TRBV5-1
j_call: TRBJ2-7
clone_size: once
cdr3_aa: CASSMGLARAYEQYF
cdr3_nt: TGCGCCAGCAGTATGGGACTAGCACGCGCCTACGAGCAGTACTTC

d_call: NA
cdr3_length: 16
v_call: TRBV5-5
j_call: TRBJ2-2
clone_size: NA
cdr3_aa: CASSLTGAPNTGELFF
cdr3_nt: TGTGCCAGCAGCTTGACAGGCGCACCGAACACCGGGGAGCTGTTTTTT

d_call: TRBD2
cdr3_length: 17
v_call: TRBV24-1
j_call: TRBJ2-2
clone_size: NA
cdr3_aa: CATSDSSGRARTGELFF
cdr3_nt: TGTGCCACCAGTGATTCTAGCGGGAGGGCCAGAACCGGGGAGCTGTTTTTT

d_call: TRBD2
cdr3_length: 16
v_call: TRBV5-4
j_call: TRBJ2-5
clone_size: NA
cdr3_aa: CASSSRAGLAGETQYF
cdr3_nt: TGTGCCAGCAGCTCCCGGGCGGGACTAGCTGGGGAGACCCAGTACTTC

d_call: TRBD1
cdr3_length: 12
v_call: TRBV19
j_call: TRBJ1-2
clone_size: few
cdr3_aa: CASSPTGEGYTF
cdr3_nt: TGTGCCAGTAGCCCGACAGGGGAGGGCTACACCTTC

d_call: NA
cdr3_length: 15
v_call: TRBV15
j_call: TRBJ1-4
clone_size: NA
cdr3_aa: CATSRRDGLNEKLFF
cdr3_nt: TGTGCCACCAGCAGGCGGGACGGACTAAATGAAAAACTGTTTTTT

d_call: NA
cdr3_length: 12
v_call: TRBV10-3
j_call: TRBJ2-7
clone_size: NA
cdr3_aa: CAISAQGYEQYF
cdr3_nt: TGTGCCATCAGTGCACAGGGCTACGAGCAGTACTTC

d_call: TRBD2
cdr3_length: 18
v_call: TRBV6-2/TRBV6-3
j_call: TRBJ2-5
clone_size: NA
cdr3_aa: CASSYSIRGGAVRETQYF
cdr3_nt: TGTGCCAGCAGTTACTCGATTCGGGGGGGCGCGGTTCGAGAGACCCAGTACTTC

d_call: TRBD2
cdr3_length: 15
v_call: TRBV18
j_call: TRBJ2-7
clone_size: NA
cdr3_aa: CASSPEEGTIYEQYF
cdr3_nt: TGTGCCAGCTCACCTGAGGAGGGGACTATTTACGAGCAGTACTTC

d_call: TRBD1
cdr3_length: 14
v_call: TRBV11-3
j_call: TRBJ2-3
clone_size: once
cdr3_aa: CASSLGTGADTQYF
cdr3_nt: TGTGCCAGCAGCTTAGGTACAGGGGCAGATACGCAGTATTTT

d_call: NA
cdr3_length: 17
v_call: TRBV5-3
j_call: TRBJ1-6
clone_size: NA
cdr3_aa: CARSDCVGLAYNSPLHF
cdr3_nt: TGTGCCAGAAGCGATTGTGTGGGGCTAGCCTATAATTCACCCCTCCACTTT

d_call: TRBD1
cdr3_length: 15
v_call: TRBV5-1
j_call: TRBJ2-7
clone_size: NA
cdr3_aa: CASSGEFGTGYEQYF
cdr3_nt: TGCGCCAGCAGCGGCGAATTTGGGACAGGCTACGAGCAGTACTTC

d_call: NA
cdr3_length: 15
v_call: TRBV30
j_call: TRBJ2-5
clone_size: NA
cdr3_aa: CAWSMLGSWQETQYF
cdr3_nt: TGTGCCTGGAGTATGTTAGGGAGTTGGCAAGAGACCCAGTACTTC

d_call: TRBD2
cdr3_length: 17
v_call: TRBV24-1
j_call: TRBJ2-1
clone_size: NA
cdr3_aa: CATSGVTSVRSYNEQFF
cdr3_nt: TGTGCCACCAGTGGGGTCACTAGCGTCCGCTCCTACAATGAGCAGTTCTTC

d_call: NA
cdr3_length: 16
v_call: TRBV3-1/TRBV3-2
j_call: TRBJ2-5
clone_size: NA
cdr3_aa: CASSRPRELLQETQYF
cdr3_nt: TGTGCCAGCAGCCGGCCCCGGGAACTCCTCCAAGAGACCCAGTACTTC

d_call: NA
cdr3_length: 14
v_call: TRBV3-1/TRBV3-2
j_call: TRBJ2-7
clone_size: NA
cdr3_aa: CASSQVAVTDEQYF
cdr3_nt: TGTGCCAGCAGCCAAGTGGCGGTTACGGACGAGCAGTACTTC

d_call: TRBD1
cdr3_length: 14
v_call: TRBV18
j_call: TRBJ2-5
clone_size: NA
cdr3_aa: CASSTGTGKETQYF
cdr3_nt: TGTGCCAGCTCAACCGGGACAGGGAAAGAGACCCAGTACTTC

d_call: NA
cdr3_length: 14
v_call: TRBV7-8
j_call: TRBJ2-4
clone_size: NA
cdr3_aa: CASQEVFGKNIQYF
cdr3_nt: TGTGCCAGCCAAGAGGTTTTCGGCAAAAACATTCAGTACTTC

d_call: TRBD1
cdr3_length: 12
v_call: TRBV14
j_call: TRBJ2-7
clone_size: NA
cdr3_aa: CASSQERDRLYF
cdr3_nt: TGTGCCAGCAGCCAAGAAAGGGACAGGCTATACTTC

d_call: NA
cdr3_length: 14
v_call: TRBV27
j_call: TRBJ1-1
clone_size: NA
cdr3_aa: CASSFLGVNTEAFF
cdr3_nt: TGTGCCAGCTCCTTCCTAGGGGTGAACACTGAAGCTTTCTTT

d_call: TRBD2
cdr3_length: 15
v_call: TRBV6-5
j_call: TRBJ2-7
clone_size: few
cdr3_aa: CASSTLAGGSYEQYF
cdr3_nt: TGTGCCAGCAGTACTTTAGCGGGAGGCTCCTACGAGCAGTACTTC

d_call: NA
cdr3_length: 18
v_call: TRBV21-1
j_call: TRBJ2-1
clone_size: NA
cdr3_aa: CASSNSGTSGLDYNEQFF
cdr3_nt: TGTGCCAGCAGTAACTCTGGGACTAGCGGGTTAGATTACAATGAGCAGTTCTTC